This paragraph reports one T cell receptor (beta chain). Germline V gene data show CDR1 as LGHDT and CDR2 as YNNKEL (reference sequence). This CDR3 has 13 residues. The ends were cut back, 0 bases at V and 10 bases at J, with 10 bases in the middle. Source study methods: From reference gene primer amplification, estimates of nucleated cell counts were derived. TCRdb keeps only in-frame clones here, not all; method: immunoSEQ multiplex PCR. Clone size and the V and J calls come from that table; the DNA yielded D and trimming. The sample contains some 110,000 clones, 85% to 90% of which appear only once. Seattle researchers signed up patients amid active infection and tracked them longitudinally. This sample is part of a study of blood T cell repertoires in COVID-19.

The material sequenced was peripheral blood. This chain connects TRBV3-1 (or the pseudogene TRBV3-2) to TRBJ2-1; weak D call: TRBD2 (5 bases). The sequence derives from a woman of 80 years or more with COVID-19, enrolled during active disease. Written as DNA, the CDR3 is TGTGCCAGCAGCCAAGAATCGCGCGGGGAGCAGTTCTTC. It specifies CASSQESRGEQFF.